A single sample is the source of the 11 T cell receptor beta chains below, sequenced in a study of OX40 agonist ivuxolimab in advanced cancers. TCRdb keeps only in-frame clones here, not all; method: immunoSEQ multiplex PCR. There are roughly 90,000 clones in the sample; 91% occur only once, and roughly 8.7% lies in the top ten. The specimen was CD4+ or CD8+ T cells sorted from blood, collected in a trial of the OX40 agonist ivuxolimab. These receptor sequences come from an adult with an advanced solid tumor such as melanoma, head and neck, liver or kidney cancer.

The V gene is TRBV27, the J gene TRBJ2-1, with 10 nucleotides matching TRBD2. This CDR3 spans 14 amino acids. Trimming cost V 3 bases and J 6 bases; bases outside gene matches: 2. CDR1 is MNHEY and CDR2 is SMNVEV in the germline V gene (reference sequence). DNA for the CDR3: TGTGCCAGCAGTTTTCTAGCGGGGGCCAATGAGCAGTTCTTC. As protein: CASSFLAGANEQFF.

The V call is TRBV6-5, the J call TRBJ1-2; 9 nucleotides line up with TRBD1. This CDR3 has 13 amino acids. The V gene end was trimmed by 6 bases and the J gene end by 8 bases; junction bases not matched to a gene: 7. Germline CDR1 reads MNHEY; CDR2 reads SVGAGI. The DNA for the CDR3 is TGTGCCAGCAGCTATACAGGGGGCCGGGGCTACACCTTC. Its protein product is CASSYTGGRGYTF.

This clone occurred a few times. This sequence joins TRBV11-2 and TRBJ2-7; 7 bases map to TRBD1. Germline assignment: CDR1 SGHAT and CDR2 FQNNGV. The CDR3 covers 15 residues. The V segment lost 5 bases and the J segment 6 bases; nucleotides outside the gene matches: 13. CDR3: CASSPRQGPRVEQYF. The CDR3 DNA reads TGTGCCAGCAGCCCCCGACAGGGCCCCAGGGTCGAGCAGTACTTC.

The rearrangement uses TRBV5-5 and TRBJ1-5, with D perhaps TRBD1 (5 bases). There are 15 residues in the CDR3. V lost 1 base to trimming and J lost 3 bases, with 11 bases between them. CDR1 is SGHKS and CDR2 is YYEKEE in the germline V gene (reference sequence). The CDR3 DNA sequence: TGTGCCAGCAGCTTGTCAGCAGGGACCAATCAGCCCCAGCATTTT. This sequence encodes CASSLSAGTNQPQHF.

The CDR3 sequence: CASQSGGEQFF. In DNA form, the CDR3 reads TGTGCCAGCCAGTCGGGCGGTGAGCAGTTCTTC. The chain employs TRBV27 and TRBJ2-1; D gene unclear. Looked up from germline, CDR1 is MNHEY and CDR2 is SMNVEV (reference sequence). The CDR3 is made up of 11 amino acids. V was trimmed by 8 bases and J by 9 bases, leaving 11 bases between them.

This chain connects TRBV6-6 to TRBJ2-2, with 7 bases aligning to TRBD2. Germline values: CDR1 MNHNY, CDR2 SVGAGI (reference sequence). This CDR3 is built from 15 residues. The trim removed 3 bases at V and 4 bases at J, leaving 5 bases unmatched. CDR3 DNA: TGTGCCAGCAGTTATGGGGGAGGGTCCACCGGGGAGCTGTTTTTT. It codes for CASSYGGGSTGELFF.

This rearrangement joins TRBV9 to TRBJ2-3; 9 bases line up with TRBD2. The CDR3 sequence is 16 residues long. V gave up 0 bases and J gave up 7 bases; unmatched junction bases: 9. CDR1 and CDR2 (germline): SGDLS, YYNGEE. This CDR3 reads CASSVGNSGSLNTQYF. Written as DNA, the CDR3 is TGTGCCAGCAGCGTAGGTAATAGCGGGAGTTTAAATACGCAGTATTTT.

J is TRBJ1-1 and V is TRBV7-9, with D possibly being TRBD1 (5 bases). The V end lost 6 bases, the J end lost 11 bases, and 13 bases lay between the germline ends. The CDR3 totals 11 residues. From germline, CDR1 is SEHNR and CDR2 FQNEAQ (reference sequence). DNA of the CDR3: TGTGCCAGCAGTCGGGGGGACGGGGCTTTCTTT. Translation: CASSRGDGAFF.

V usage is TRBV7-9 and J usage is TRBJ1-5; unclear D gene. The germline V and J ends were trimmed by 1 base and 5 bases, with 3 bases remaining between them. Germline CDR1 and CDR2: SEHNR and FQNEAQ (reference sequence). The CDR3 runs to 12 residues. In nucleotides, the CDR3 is TGTGCCAGCAGCTTAGGGGATCAGCCCCAGCATTTT. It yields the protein CASSLGDQPQHF.

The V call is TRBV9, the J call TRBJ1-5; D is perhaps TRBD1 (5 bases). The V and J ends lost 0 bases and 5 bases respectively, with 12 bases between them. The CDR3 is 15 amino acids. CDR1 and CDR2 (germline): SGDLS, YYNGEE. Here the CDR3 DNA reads TGTGCCAGCAGCGTAGGGGGTGGGGCGGATCAGCCCCAGCATTTT. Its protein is CASSVGGGADQPQHF.

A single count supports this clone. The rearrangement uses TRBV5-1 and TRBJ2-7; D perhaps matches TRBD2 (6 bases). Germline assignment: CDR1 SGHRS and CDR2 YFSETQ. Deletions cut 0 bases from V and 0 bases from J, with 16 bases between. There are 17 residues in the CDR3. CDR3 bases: TGCGCCAGCAGCTTGGAACCGGGACTGGTCAGCTCCTACGAGCAGTACTTC. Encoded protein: CASSLEPGLVSSYEQYF.